This TCR beta chain was retrieved from a study of a mutant IDH1 vaccine in newly diagnosed glioma. Study in general: Mean patient age was around 40 years; 62.5% were male and roughly 38% female. Whole-study findings and limits: Changes to the top peripheral T cell clonotypes appeared unrelated to pseudoprogression. There were vaccine-induced immune responses in about 92% of the patients.

Described time point: baseline, week 1 (first vaccination visit). The sample's treatment: pre-vaccination baseline after standard-of-care therapy. Tumors from donors were new WHO grade 3 or 4 IDH1-mutant astrocytomas with ATRX loss. The germline V gene has CDR1 MNHNS and CDR2 SASEGT. V gave up 9 bases and J gave up 5 bases, with 16 bases separating them. The CDR3 runs to 13 residues. Profiling relied on immunoSEQ multiplex PCR, and the TCRdb table lists in-frame clones only, not all of them. The sample lists some 90,000 clones, approximately 80% occurring once. This clone was recorded once. No antigen is known for it.

The sequenced sample was PBMCs, obtained from a glioma patient treated with radiotherapy, temozolomide or both. The origin of this receptor is a man aged 35 to 55 with glioma. Some clones in this sample may be carry-over from other donors' samples. The chain carries TRBV6-1 and TRBJ2-5, with a tentative D call TRBD1 (6 bases). The CDR3 protein is CASNREWGETQYF. CDR3 DNA: TGTGCCAGTAACAGGGAGTGGGGGGAGACCCAGTACTTC.